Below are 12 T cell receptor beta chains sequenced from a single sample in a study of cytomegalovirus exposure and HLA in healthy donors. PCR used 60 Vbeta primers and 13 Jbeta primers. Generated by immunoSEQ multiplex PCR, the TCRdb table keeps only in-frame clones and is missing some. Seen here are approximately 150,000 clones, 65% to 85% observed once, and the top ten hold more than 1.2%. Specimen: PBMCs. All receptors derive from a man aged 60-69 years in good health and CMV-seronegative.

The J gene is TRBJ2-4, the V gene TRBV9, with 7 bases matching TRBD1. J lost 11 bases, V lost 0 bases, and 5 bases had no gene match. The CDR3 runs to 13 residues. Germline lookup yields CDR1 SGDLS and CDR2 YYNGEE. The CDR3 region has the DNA TGTGCCAGCAGCGTAGTGGTAGGGGGCTTTCAGTACTTC. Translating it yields CASSVVVGGFQYF.

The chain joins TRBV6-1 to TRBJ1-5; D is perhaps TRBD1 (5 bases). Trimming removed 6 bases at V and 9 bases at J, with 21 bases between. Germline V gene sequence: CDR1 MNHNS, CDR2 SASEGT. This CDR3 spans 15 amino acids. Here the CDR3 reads CASSRGTAGSGPQHF. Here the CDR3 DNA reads TGTGCCAGCAGCCGAGGGACTGCTGGGTCGGGGCCCCAGCATTTT.

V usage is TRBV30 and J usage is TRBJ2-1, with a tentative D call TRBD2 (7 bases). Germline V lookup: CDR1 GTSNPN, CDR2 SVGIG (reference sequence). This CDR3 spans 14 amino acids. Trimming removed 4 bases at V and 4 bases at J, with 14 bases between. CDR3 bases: TGTGCCTGGAACCGGGGGGCGGGATACAATGAGCAGTTCTTC. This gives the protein CAWNRGAGYNEQFF.

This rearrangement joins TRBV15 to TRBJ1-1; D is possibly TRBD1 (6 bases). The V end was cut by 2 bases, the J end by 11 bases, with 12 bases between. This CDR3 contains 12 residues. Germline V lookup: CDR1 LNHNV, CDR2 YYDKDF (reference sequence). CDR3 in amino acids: CATSRSHRGAFF. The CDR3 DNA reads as TGTGCCACCAGCAGAAGCCATAGGGGGGCTTTCTTT.

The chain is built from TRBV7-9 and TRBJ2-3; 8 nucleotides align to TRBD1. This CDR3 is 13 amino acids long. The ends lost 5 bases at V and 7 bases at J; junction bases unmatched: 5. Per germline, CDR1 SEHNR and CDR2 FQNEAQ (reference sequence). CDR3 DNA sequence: TGTGCCAGCAGCGCCCAGGGGGCAAATACGCAGTATTTT. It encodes CASSAQGANTQYF. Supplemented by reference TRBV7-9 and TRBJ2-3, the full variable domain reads DTGVSQNPRHKITKRGQNVTFRCDPISEHNRLYWYRQTLGQGPEFLTYFQNEAQLEKSRLLSDRFSAERPKGSFSTLEIQRTEQGDSAMYLCASSAQGANTQYFGPGTRLTVL.

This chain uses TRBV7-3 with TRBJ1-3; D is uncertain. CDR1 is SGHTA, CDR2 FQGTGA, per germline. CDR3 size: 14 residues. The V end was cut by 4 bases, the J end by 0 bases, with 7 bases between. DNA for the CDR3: TGTGCCAGCAGCTCAGCAGGCTCTGGAAACACCATATATTTT. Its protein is CASSSAGSGNTIYF.

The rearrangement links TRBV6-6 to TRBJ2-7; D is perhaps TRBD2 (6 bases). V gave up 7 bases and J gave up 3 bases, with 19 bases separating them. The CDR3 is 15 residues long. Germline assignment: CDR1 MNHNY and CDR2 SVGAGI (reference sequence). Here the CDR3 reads CASKYAAGPGYEQYF. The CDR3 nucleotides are TGTGCCAGCAAATACGCCGCGGGACCAGGCTACGAGCAGTACTTC.

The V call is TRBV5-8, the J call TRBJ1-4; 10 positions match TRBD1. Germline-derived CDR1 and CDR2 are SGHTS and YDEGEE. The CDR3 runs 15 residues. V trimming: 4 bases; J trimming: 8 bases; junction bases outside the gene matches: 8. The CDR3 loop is CASSAGTGAVEKLFF. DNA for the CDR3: TGTGCCAGCAGCGCCGGGACAGGGGCGGTGGAAAAACTGTTTTTT.

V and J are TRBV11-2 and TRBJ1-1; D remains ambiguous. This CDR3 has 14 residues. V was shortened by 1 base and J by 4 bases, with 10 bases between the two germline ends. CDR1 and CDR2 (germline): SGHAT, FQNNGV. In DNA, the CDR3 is TGTGCCAGCAGCTTAGTCGAGGGTGGCACTGAAGCTTTCTTT. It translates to CASSLVEGGTEAFF.

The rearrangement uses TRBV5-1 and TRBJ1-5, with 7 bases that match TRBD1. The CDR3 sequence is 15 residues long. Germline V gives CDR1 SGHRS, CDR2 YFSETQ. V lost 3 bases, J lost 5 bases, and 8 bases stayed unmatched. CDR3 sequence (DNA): TGCGCCAGCAGCTCCGACCGGGACAGCGATCAGCCCCAGCATTTT. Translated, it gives CASSSDRDSDQPQHF.

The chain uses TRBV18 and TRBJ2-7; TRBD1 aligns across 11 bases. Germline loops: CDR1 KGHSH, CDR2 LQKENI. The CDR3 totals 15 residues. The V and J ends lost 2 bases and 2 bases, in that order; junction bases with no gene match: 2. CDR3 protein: CASSPRDRGTYEQYF. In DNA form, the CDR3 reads TGTGCCAGCTCACCAAGGGACAGGGGGACCTACGAGCAGTACTTC. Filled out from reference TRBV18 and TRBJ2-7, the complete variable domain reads NAGVMQNPRHLVRRRGQEARLRCSPMKGHSHVYWYRQLPEEGLKFMVYLQKENIIDESGMPKERFSAEFPKEGPSILRIQQVVRGDSAAYFCASSPRDRGTYEQYFGPGTRLTVT.

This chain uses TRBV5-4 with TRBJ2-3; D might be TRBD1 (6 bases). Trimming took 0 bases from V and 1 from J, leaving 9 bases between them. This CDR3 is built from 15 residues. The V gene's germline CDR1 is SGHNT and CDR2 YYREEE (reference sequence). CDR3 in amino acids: CASSLVDRRTDTQYF. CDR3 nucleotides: TGTGCCAGCAGCTTGGTGGACAGACGCACAGATACGCAGTATTTT.